This TCR beta chain was identified in a study of shared clonotypes between healthy human individuals. TCRdb's table, derived via immunoSEQ multiplex PCR, lists solely in-frame clones and lacks some. The repertoire holds about 2.4 million clones, with roughly nine tenths as singletons. All donors qualified as healthy HIV-negative adults and had experienced no recent acute infections or vaccinations. CDR1 SGHTA and CDR2 FQGNSA come from the germline V gene. There are 17 residues in the CDR3. Trimming removed 4 bases at V and 2 bases at J, with 18 bases between. Study results and limitations: Compared with memory subsets, naive subsets generally had larger estimated richness.

Turning to this clone: Its antigen is unidentified.

This TCR was recovered from a man between 18 and 35 years old in good health. The genes are TRBV7-2 and TRBJ1-3; possible D gene TRBD1, 5 bases. Sequencing was carried out using naive CD4+ T cells sorted from blood. Subset specified: CD45RA+ positively selected. The CDR3 bases are TGTGCCAGCAGCTCACTGACAGTTTCGACTACTGGAAACACCATATATTTT. Translated: CASSSLTVSTTGNTIYF.